A selection of T cell receptor beta chains follows, all from one sample in a study of T cell responses to AZD1222 COVID-19 vaccine. Libraries were prepared by immunoSEQ multiplex PCR; TCRdb keeps only in-frame clonotypes and omits some of them. The data hold roughly 160,000 clones, with around 90% observed a single time. This material consisted of peripheral blood, taken on day 0 of AZD1222 vaccination. The receptor source for this set is an adult in good health. CDR3s include the opening cysteine and the closing phenylalanine or tryptophan. D genes are given only for firm matches. A row's size may be missing; if present it is once, few, many or a size class.

d_gene: NA; len: 15; abundance: NA; j_gene: TRBJ1-1; v_gene: TRBV6-1; CDR3aa: CASSEFVQLNTEAFF; CDR3nt: TGTGCCAGCAGTGAGTTTGTGCAGCTGAACACTGAAGCTTTCTTT
d_gene: NA; len: 16; abundance: NA; j_gene: TRBJ1-2; v_gene: TRBV6-5; CDR3aa: CASSYAGVGSTYGYTF; CDR3nt: TGTGCCAGCAGTTACGCGGGGGTGGGGTCCACCTATGGCTACACCTTC
d_gene: NA; len: 15; abundance: once; j_gene: TRBJ1-3; v_gene: TRBV6-5; CDR3aa: CASSYRAGVQNTIYF; CDR3nt: TGTGCCAGCAGTTACCGTGCAGGGGTCCAAAACACCATATATTTT
d_gene: NA; len: 21; abundance: once; j_gene: TRBJ1-5; v_gene: TRBV15; CDR3aa: CATSRAFRGQRTRDSNQPQHF; CDR3nt: TGTGCCACCAGCAGAGCCTTCCGCGGACAGAGAACCCGAGATAGCAATCAGCCCCAGCATTTT
d_gene: NA; len: 14; abundance: NA; j_gene: TRBJ2-7; v_gene: TRBV7-9; CDR3aa: CASGEHSGSYEQYF; CDR3nt: TGTGCCAGCGGAGAGCATAGCGGATCCTACGAGCAGTACTTC
d_gene: NA; len: 13; abundance: NA; j_gene: TRBJ2-7; v_gene: TRBV6-5; CDR3aa: CASSYSLSYEQYF; CDR3nt: TGTGCCAGCAGTTACAGTCTTTCCTACGAGCAGTACTTC
d_gene: NA; len: 14; abundance: NA; j_gene: TRBJ2-3; v_gene: TRBV7-9; CDR3aa: CASSQGGGTDTQYF; CDR3nt: TGTGCCAGCAGTCAGGGAGGCGGCACAGATACGCAGTATTTT
d_gene: NA; len: 15; abundance: NA; j_gene: TRBJ2-5; v_gene: TRBV30; CDR3aa: CAWSVIWGNQETQYF; CDR3nt: TGTGCCTGGAGTGTAATATGGGGCAACCAAGAGACCCAGTACTTC
d_gene: TRBD1; len: 15; abundance: NA; j_gene: TRBJ1-1; v_gene: TRBV5-6; CDR3aa: CASRTGGGSNTEAFF; CDR3nt: TGTGCCAGCAGGACAGGGGGAGGTTCAAACACTGAAGCTTTCTTT
d_gene: NA; len: 15; abundance: NA; j_gene: TRBJ1-1; v_gene: TRBV27; CDR3aa: CASSPRGGASVEAFF; CDR3nt: TGTGCCAGCAGTCCGAGGGGGGGGGCGAGTGTTGAAGCTTTCTTT
d_gene: NA; len: 13; abundance: NA; j_gene: TRBJ1-3; v_gene: TRBV6-1; CDR3aa: CASTTQGRNTIYF; CDR3nt: TGTGCCAGCACTACACAGGGTAGAAACACCATATATTTT
d_gene: NA; len: 15; abundance: NA; j_gene: TRBJ1-5; v_gene: TRBV19; CDR3aa: CASSLGGDSLQPQHF; CDR3nt: TGTGCCAGCTCGCTGGGAGGGGACTCTCTTCAGCCCCAGCATTTT
d_gene: TRBD1; len: 12; abundance: NA; j_gene: TRBJ1-2; v_gene: TRBV12-3/TRBV12-4; CDR3aa: CASSNRGYGYTF; CDR3nt: TGTGCCAGCAGTAACAGGGGGTATGGCTACACCTTC
d_gene: NA; len: 16; abundance: NA; j_gene: TRBJ1-2; v_gene: TRBV6-2/TRBV6-3; CDR3aa: CASSSTSVGATYGYTF; CDR3nt: TGTGCCAGCAGTTCAACCTCAGTAGGGGCTACCTATGGCTACACCTTC
d_gene: NA; len: 14; abundance: once; j_gene: TRBJ1-1; v_gene: TRBV10-1; CDR3aa: CASSRGAENTEAFF; CDR3nt: TGCGCCAGCAGTCGCGGGGCGGAGAACACTGAAGCTTTCTTT
d_gene: NA; len: 10; abundance: NA; j_gene: TRBJ2-4; v_gene: TRBV2; CDR3aa: CASSENIQYF; CDR3nt: TGTGCCAGCAGTGAGAACATTCAGTACTTC
d_gene: TRBD1; len: 15; abundance: NA; j_gene: TRBJ2-5; v_gene: TRBV18; CDR3aa: CASSTTRTGRETQYF; CDR3nt: TGTGCCAGCTCCACCACAAGGACAGGGAGGGAGACCCAGTACTTC
d_gene: TRBD1; len: 18; abundance: NA; j_gene: TRBJ1-3; v_gene: TRBV28; CDR3aa: CASSTPGQGALSGNTIYF; CDR3nt: TGTGCCAGCAGTACCCCGGGACAGGGAGCTCTCTCTGGAAACACCATATATTTT
d_gene: NA; len: 15; abundance: NA; j_gene: TRBJ2-5; v_gene: TRBV15; CDR3aa: CTTSREGGLQETQYF; CDR3nt: TGTACCACCAGCAGAGAGGGGGGATTACAAGAGACCCAGTACTTC
d_gene: TRBD2; len: 15; abundance: NA; j_gene: TRBJ2-5; v_gene: TRBV3-1/TRBV3-2; CDR3aa: CASSQVASGKETQYF; CDR3nt: TGTGCCAGCAGCCAAGTGGCTAGCGGAAAAGAGACCCAGTACTTC
d_gene: TRBD2; len: 16; abundance: once; j_gene: TRBJ2-5; v_gene: TRBV18; CDR3aa: CASSPRAGGLQETQYF; CDR3nt: TGTGCCAGCTCACCAAGGGCGGGGGGTCTCCAAGAGACCCAGTACTTC
d_gene: NA; len: 17; abundance: NA; j_gene: TRBJ1-5; v_gene: TRBV10-3; CDR3aa: CAISESPQDPDNQPQHF; CDR3nt: TGTGCCATCAGTGAGTCGCCTCAGGACCCAGACAATCAGCCCCAGCATTTT
d_gene: NA; len: 13; abundance: NA; j_gene: TRBJ1-5; v_gene: TRBV12-3/TRBV12-4; CDR3aa: CASSIEANQPQHF; CDR3nt: TGTGCCAGCAGTATTGAAGCCAATCAGCCCCAGCATTTT